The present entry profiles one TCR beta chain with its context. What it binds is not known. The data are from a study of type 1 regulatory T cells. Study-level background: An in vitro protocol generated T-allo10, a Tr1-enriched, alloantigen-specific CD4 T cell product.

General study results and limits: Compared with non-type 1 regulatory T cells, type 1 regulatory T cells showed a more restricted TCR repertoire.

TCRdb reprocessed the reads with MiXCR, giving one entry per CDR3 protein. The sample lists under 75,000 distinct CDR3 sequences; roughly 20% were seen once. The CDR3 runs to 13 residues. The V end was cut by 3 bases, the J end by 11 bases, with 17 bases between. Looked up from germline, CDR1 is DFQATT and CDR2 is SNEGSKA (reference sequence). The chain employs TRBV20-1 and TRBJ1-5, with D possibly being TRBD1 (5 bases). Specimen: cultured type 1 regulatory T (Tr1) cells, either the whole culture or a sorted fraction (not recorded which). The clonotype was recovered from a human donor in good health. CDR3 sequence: CSARGVISRSQHF. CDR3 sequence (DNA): TGCAGTGCTAGGGGGGTTATCAGTAGGTCCCAGCATTTT.